The source of this T cell receptor (beta chain) is a study of Graves' ophthalmopathy and Graves' hyperthyroidism. This clonotype appeared a few times. The antigen is unknown. Amplification of the TCR beta CDR3 regions used RNA transcripts (as template). An opening RT-PCR round employed HTBI primers and preceded a second-round multiplex PCR. TCRdb redid the calling of the multiplex PCR reads with MiXCR, one entry per CDR3 protein. The table records over a million distinct CDR3 sequences, approximately 35% of them present only once. The CDR3 loop spans 18 amino acids. J lost 5 bases, V lost 0 bases, and 12 bases had no gene match. CDR1 is LGHDT, CDR2 YNNKEL, per germline (reference sequence). Study results and limitations: Among expanded thyroid clonotypes above 0.001 frequency, most also occurred in blood.

The study recruited hyperthyroidism patients aged 18 to 65 who were newly diagnosed, under 2 months' duration. Pregnancy or lactation, uncontrolled infections and other autoimmune diseases were grounds for excluding patients. Physicians reached a diagnosis by relying on clinical symptoms, serum thyroxine, TRAb, thyroid ultrasound and orbital computed tomography. The sample comprised peripheral blood or thyroid tissue (not recorded which). The chain carries TRBV3-1 and TRBJ2-5, with 10 bases lining up with TRBD2. The receptor's source is an adult man with Graves' hyperthyroidism. The CDR3 bases are TGTGCCAGCAGCCAAGATCAGAGCGGGGGGGCTAGAATTGAGACCCAGTACTTC. This codes for CASSQDQSGGARIETQYF.